This is a list of T cell receptor beta chains from one sample in a study of regulatory T cells in long-lasting Graves disease. MiXCR, run by TCRdb on the multiplex PCR reads, gives a single entry per CDR3 protein. The data contain around 450,000 distinct CDR3 sequences, roughly 15% of them singletons. This sample was also put to use in a study of T cells in Graves' hyperthyroidism and ophthalmopathy.

The source material was peripheral blood mononuclear cells (PBMCs), sampled at new diagnosis, from a patient treated with antithyroid drugs. The receptors originated from a man aged 40-49 years with Graves disease. Each CDR3 is given with its conserved first and last residue. D genes are given only for firm matches. Clone size is stated in some rows and not others, as once, few, many or a class when expanded.

cdr3_aa: CSASRTDEQYF
cdr3_nt: TGCAGTGCTAGCAGGACGGACGAGCAGTACTTC
d_call: NA
j_call: TRBJ2-7
clone_size: many
v_call: TRBV20-1

cdr3_aa: CASSWTSRDPQETQYF
cdr3_nt: TGTGCCAGCAGCTGGACATCACGGGACCCCCAAGAGACCCAGTACTTC
d_call: NA
j_call: TRBJ2-5
clone_size: many
v_call: TRBV7-9

cdr3_aa: CASGGGGHVPGELFF
cdr3_nt: TGTGCCAGCGGCGGCGGTGGCCACGTCCCCGGGGAGCTGTTTTTT
d_call: NA
j_call: TRBJ2-2
clone_size: many
v_call: TRBV3-1

cdr3_aa: CASLGGSMAKNIQYF
cdr3_nt: TGTGCCTCCCTCGGGGGGAGTATGGCCAAAAACATTCAGTACTTC
d_call: TRBD2
j_call: TRBJ2-4
clone_size: NA
v_call: TRBV2

cdr3_aa: CATTGRQGSYEQYF
cdr3_nt: TGTGCCACTACGGGGAGGCAGGGCTCCTACGAGCAGTACTTC
d_call: NA
j_call: TRBJ2-7
clone_size: NA
v_call: TRBV2

cdr3_aa: CAAGGAEETQYF
cdr3_nt: TGTGCCGCGGGGGGAGCAGAAGAGACCCAGTACTTC
d_call: TRBD2
j_call: TRBJ2-5
clone_size: many
v_call: TRBV28

cdr3_aa: CASRQYNEQFF
cdr3_nt: TGTGCCAGCAGACAATACAATGAGCAGTTCTTC
d_call: NA
j_call: TRBJ2-1
clone_size: NA
v_call: TRBV11-2

cdr3_aa: CSARRVESYNEQFF
cdr3_nt: TGCAGTGCTAGACGGGTAGAGTCCTACAATGAGCAGTTCTTC
d_call: NA
j_call: TRBJ2-1
clone_size: many
v_call: TRBV20-1

cdr3_aa: CASSVEPRSNQPQHF
cdr3_nt: TGTGCCAGCAGCGTAGAGCCGAGGAGCAATCAGCCCCAGCATTTT
d_call: NA
j_call: TRBJ1-5
clone_size: few
v_call: TRBV9

cdr3_aa: CASSSVAGGANVLTF
cdr3_nt: TGTGCCAGCAGTTCGGTCGCGGGAGGGGCCAACGTCCTGACTTTC
d_call: NA
j_call: TRBJ2-6
clone_size: NA
v_call: TRBV5-5

cdr3_aa: CASSRPGQQYEAFF
cdr3_nt: TGCGCCAGCAGCCGCCCGGGACAACAATATGAAGCTTTCTTT
d_call: NA
j_call: TRBJ1-1
clone_size: many
v_call: TRBV5-1

cdr3_aa: CASSQGNVQETQYF
cdr3_nt: TGTGCCAGCAGTCAGGGGAATGTACAAGAGACCCAGTACTTC
d_call: NA
j_call: TRBJ2-5
clone_size: many
v_call: TRBV2

cdr3_aa: CASSHSYGAPDTQYF
cdr3_nt: TGTGCCAGCAGCCACTCATACGGGGCCCCAGATACGCAGTATTTT
d_call: NA
j_call: TRBJ2-3
clone_size: NA
v_call: TRBV28

cdr3_aa: CASSLYARSSYNSPLHF
cdr3_nt: TGTGCCAGCAGTTTATATGCCCGGAGCTCCTATAATTCACCCCTCCACTTT
d_call: NA
j_call: TRBJ1-6
clone_size: many
v_call: TRBV28

cdr3_aa: CASSLGTSGRADEQFF
cdr3_nt: TGCGCCAGCAGCTTGGGGACTAGCGGGAGGGCGGATGAGCAGTTCTTC
d_call: TRBD2
j_call: TRBJ2-1
clone_size: few
v_call: TRBV5-1

cdr3_aa: CASSLSLADTYNEQFF
cdr3_nt: TGTGCCAGCAGTCTTTCACTAGCGGACACCTACAATGAGCAGTTCTTC
d_call: TRBD2
j_call: TRBJ2-1
clone_size: few
v_call: TRBV6-1

cdr3_aa: CASSVGPGAGVQETQYF
cdr3_nt: TGTGCCAGCAGCGTAGGCCCCGGGGCAGGGGTCCAAGAGACCCAGTACTTC
d_call: NA
j_call: TRBJ2-5
clone_size: many
v_call: TRBV9

cdr3_aa: CATSDGHSYEQYF
cdr3_nt: TGTGCCACCAGTGATGGACACTCCTACGAGCAGTACTTC
d_call: NA
j_call: TRBJ2-7
clone_size: many
v_call: TRBV24-1

cdr3_aa: CASSFRGRELDEQFF
cdr3_nt: TGTGCCAGCAGCTTCCGGGGACGGGAGTTGGATGAGCAGTTCTTC
d_call: NA
j_call: TRBJ2-1
clone_size: many
v_call: TRBV11-3

cdr3_aa: CASRTRGTFQETQYF
cdr3_nt: TGTGCCAGCAGGACCCGAGGAACTTTCCAAGAGACCCAGTACTTC
d_call: NA
j_call: TRBJ2-5
clone_size: many
v_call: TRBV28

cdr3_aa: CASSFGHTYEQYF
cdr3_nt: TGTGCCAGCAGTTTTGGACATACCTACGAGCAGTACTTC
d_call: NA
j_call: TRBJ2-7
clone_size: many
v_call: TRBV6-2/TRBV6-3

cdr3_aa: CASSVLAATSTDTQYF
cdr3_nt: TGTGCCAGTAGTGTGCTAGCGGCTACTAGCACAGATACGCAGTATTTT
d_call: TRBD2
j_call: TRBJ2-3
clone_size: NA
v_call: TRBV19

cdr3_aa: CASSLTGVYEQFF
cdr3_nt: TGTGCCAGCAGTTTAACGGGAGTTTATGAGCAGTTCTTC
d_call: NA
j_call: TRBJ2-1
clone_size: few
v_call: TRBV28

cdr3_aa: CSARSDNPETQYF
cdr3_nt: TGCAGTGCTAGATCTGATAACCCGGAGACCCAGTACTTC
d_call: NA
j_call: TRBJ2-5
clone_size: many
v_call: TRBV20-1

cdr3_aa: CASSPDRGGTEAFF
cdr3_nt: TGTGCCAGCAGTCCCGACAGGGGAGGGACTGAAGCTTTCTTT
d_call: TRBD1
j_call: TRBJ1-1
clone_size: many
v_call: TRBV27

cdr3_aa: CATSDPSSGGELFF
cdr3_nt: TGTGCCACCAGTGATCCGTCATCAGGCGGGGAGCTGTTTTTT
d_call: NA
j_call: TRBJ2-2
clone_size: NA
v_call: TRBV24-1

cdr3_aa: CASSITGTVYNEQFF
cdr3_nt: TGTGCCAGCAGCATAACCGGGACGGTATACAATGAGCAGTTCTTC
d_call: NA
j_call: TRBJ2-1
clone_size: NA
v_call: TRBV7-3

cdr3_aa: CASSPVPTDYNEQFF
cdr3_nt: TGTGCCAGCTCACCAGTTCCGACGGACTACAATGAGCAGTTCTTC
d_call: NA
j_call: TRBJ2-1
clone_size: many
v_call: TRBV18

cdr3_aa: CASSFMGTQIRRGPNYGYTF
cdr3_nt: TGTGCCAGCAGCTTTATGGGGACACAAATCCGTAGAGGGCCTAACTATGGCTACACCTTC
d_call: NA
j_call: TRBJ1-2
clone_size: NA
v_call: TRBV5-5

cdr3_aa: CASSEQGGTEAFF
cdr3_nt: TGTGCCAGCAGTGAGCAGGGAGGGACTGAAGCTTTCTTT
d_call: NA
j_call: TRBJ1-1
clone_size: many
v_call: TRBV2

cdr3_aa: CSVLAGYQETQYF
cdr3_nt: TGCAGCGTTCTAGCGGGGTACCAAGAGACCCAGTACTTC
d_call: TRBD2
j_call: TRBJ2-5
clone_size: few
v_call: TRBV29-1

cdr3_aa: CASNAGTSGPYNEQFF
cdr3_nt: TGTGCCAGCAACGCCGGGACTAGCGGCCCCTACAATGAGCAGTTCTTC
d_call: TRBD2
j_call: TRBJ2-1
clone_size: NA
v_call: TRBV12-3/TRBV12-4

cdr3_aa: CASSFQFSSYNEQFF
cdr3_nt: TGTGCCAGCAGTTTCCAATTTAGCTCCTACAATGAGCAGTTCTTC
d_call: NA
j_call: TRBJ2-1
clone_size: many
v_call: TRBV12-3/TRBV12-4

cdr3_aa: CASSELGFGTGELFF
cdr3_nt: TGTGCCAGCAGTGAATTGGGGTTTGGCACCGGGGAGCTGTTTTTT
d_call: NA
j_call: TRBJ2-2
clone_size: few
v_call: TRBV2

cdr3_aa: CASSATGGGYTF
cdr3_nt: TGTGCCAGCAGCGCGACAGGGGGTGGCTACACCTTC
d_call: TRBD1
j_call: TRBJ1-2
clone_size: NA
v_call: TRBV7-6

cdr3_aa: CASSDTGKGNEKLFF
cdr3_nt: TGCGCCAGCAGCGACACAGGGAAGGGTAATGAAAAACTGTTTTTT
d_call: NA
j_call: TRBJ1-4
clone_size: once
v_call: TRBV5-1

cdr3_aa: CAGSEATSEYYEQYF
cdr3_nt: TGTGCCGGCAGTGAAGCTACTAGCGAATACTACGAGCAGTACTTC
d_call: TRBD2
j_call: TRBJ2-7
clone_size: NA
v_call: TRBV2

cdr3_aa: CASGVLAGVKDTQYF
cdr3_nt: TGTGCCAGCGGTGTTCTAGCGGGAGTGAAAGATACGCAGTATTTT
d_call: TRBD2
j_call: TRBJ2-3
clone_size: many
v_call: TRBV27

cdr3_aa: CASSIGWGRENTGELFF
cdr3_nt: TGTGCCAGTAGTATAGGTTGGGGGCGCGAGAACACCGGGGAGCTGTTTTTT
d_call: NA
j_call: TRBJ2-2
clone_size: few
v_call: TRBV19

cdr3_aa: CASSSGQGASNQPQHF
cdr3_nt: TGTGCCAGCAGTTCGGGACAGGGAGCGAGCAATCAGCCCCAGCATTTT
d_call: TRBD1
j_call: TRBJ1-5
clone_size: many
v_call: TRBV12-3/TRBV12-4

cdr3_aa: CASSASRRDGFF
cdr3_nt: TGTGCCAGCAGTGCGAGTAGGAGGGATGGGTTCTTC
d_call: NA
j_call: TRBJ2-1
clone_size: many
v_call: TRBV2

cdr3_aa: CSVVEVLQYF
cdr3_nt: TGCAGCGTTGTGGAGGTTTTGCAGTACTTC
d_call: NA
j_call: TRBJ2-4
clone_size: many
v_call: TRBV29-1

cdr3_aa: CSARGRGKNIQYF
cdr3_nt: TGCAGTGCTAGGGGGCGGGGAAAAAACATTCAGTACTTC
d_call: NA
j_call: TRBJ2-4
clone_size: NA
v_call: TRBV20-1

cdr3_aa: CSVLGMSSGRAQYF
cdr3_nt: TGCAGCGTTCTGGGGATGTCTAGCGGGAGGGCCCAGTACTTC
d_call: TRBD2
j_call: TRBJ2-5
clone_size: many
v_call: TRBV29-1

cdr3_aa: CASSQDGTGSYEQYF
cdr3_nt: TGCGCCAGCAGCCAAGACGGGACAGGCTCCTACGAGCAGTACTTC
d_call: TRBD1
j_call: TRBJ2-7
clone_size: NA
v_call: TRBV4-1

cdr3_aa: CASSLGRGLNEQYF
cdr3_nt: TGCGCCAGCAGCTTGGGCAGGGGCCTTAACGAGCAGTACTTC
d_call: NA
j_call: TRBJ2-7
clone_size: many
v_call: TRBV5-1

cdr3_aa: CASSRRTGLGNTIYF
cdr3_nt: TGTGCCAGCAGCCGCCGGACAGGGCTCGGAAACACCATATATTTT
d_call: TRBD1
j_call: TRBJ1-3
clone_size: few
v_call: TRBV7-9

cdr3_aa: CASSPGGQETQYF
cdr3_nt: TGTGCCAGCAGCCCCGGCGGCCAAGAGACCCAGTACTTC
d_call: NA
j_call: TRBJ2-5
clone_size: many
v_call: TRBV28

cdr3_aa: CASSFLNYERYF
cdr3_nt: TGTGCCAGCAGTTTCCTGAACTACGAGCGGTACTTC
d_call: NA
j_call: TRBJ2-7
clone_size: few
v_call: TRBV28

cdr3_aa: CSVVSRGVTYEQYF
cdr3_nt: TGCAGCGTTGTTTCCAGGGGGGTGACCTACGAGCAGTACTTC
d_call: NA
j_call: TRBJ2-7
clone_size: NA
v_call: TRBV29-1

cdr3_aa: CASSLEDRGQNEQFF
cdr3_nt: TGTGCCAGCAGTTTAGAGGACAGGGGCCAAAATGAGCAGTTCTTC
d_call: TRBD1
j_call: TRBJ2-1
clone_size: many
v_call: TRBV28

cdr3_aa: CATAETASLGTF
cdr3_nt: TGTGCCACAGCGGAGACAGCGAGTCTTGGCACCTTC
d_call: NA
j_call: TRBJ1-2
clone_size: NA
v_call: TRBV7-9

cdr3_aa: CAISGHSGLGRTPYNKQFF
cdr3_nt: TGTGCCATCAGTGGCCACTCCGGTTTGGGTAGGACTCCCTACAATAAGCAGTTCTTC
d_call: NA
j_call: TRBJ2-1
clone_size: NA
v_call: TRBV10-3

cdr3_aa: CSVVGGRAGDTQYF
cdr3_nt: TGCAGCGTTGTCGGGGGGAGGGCCGGAGATACGCAGTATTTT
d_call: TRBD2
j_call: TRBJ2-3
clone_size: once
v_call: TRBV29-1

cdr3_aa: CASSPEGSGSYNEQFF
cdr3_nt: TGTGCCAGCAGTCCCGAAGGTTCAGGGTCCTACAATGAGCAGTTCTTC
d_call: NA
j_call: TRBJ2-1
clone_size: many
v_call: TRBV12-3/TRBV12-4

cdr3_aa: CASSPGLSQGYGYTF
cdr3_nt: TGTGCCAGCAGCCCCGGACTTTCTCAAGGTTATGGCTACACCTTC
d_call: NA
j_call: TRBJ1-2
clone_size: many
v_call: TRBV11-2

cdr3_aa: CASTPTLGTSGSFADTQYF
cdr3_nt: TGTGCCAGCACTCCCACTTTAGGGACTAGCGGGAGCTTCGCAGATACGCAGTATTTT
d_call: TRBD2
j_call: TRBJ2-3
clone_size: many
v_call: TRBV28

cdr3_aa: CSASPDRNQPQHF
cdr3_nt: TGCAGTGCTAGCCCAGATCGCAATCAGCCCCAGCATTTT
d_call: NA
j_call: TRBJ1-5
clone_size: NA
v_call: TRBV20-1

cdr3_aa: CAWSVPDREYNEQFF
cdr3_nt: TGTGCCTGGAGTGTTCCGGACAGGGAGTACAATGAGCAGTTCTTC
d_call: TRBD1
j_call: TRBJ2-1
clone_size: many
v_call: TRBV30

cdr3_aa: CAIGKGGRPQETQYF
cdr3_nt: TGTGCCATTGGTAAAGGCGGGAGGCCTCAAGAGACCCAGTACTTC
d_call: TRBD2
j_call: TRBJ2-5
clone_size: NA
v_call: TRBV6-2/TRBV6-3